This T cell receptor beta chain was sequenced during a study of Graves' ophthalmopathy and Graves' hyperthyroidism. Study-wide results and caveats: The majority of expanded thyroid clonotypes above 0.001 frequency also occurred in blood. Ophthalmopathy versus stable hyperthyroidism: 13-signature model gave under 90% sensitivity, just under 82% specificity.

Germline V CDR1 and CDR2: LGHNA, YNFKEQ. V shed 4 bases and J shed 7 bases, with 11 bases lying between them. The length of the CDR3 is 12 residues. The TCR beta CDR3 regions underwent amplification from RNA transcripts. HTBI primers were used in a first-round RT-PCR, which preceded a second-round multiplex PCR. In TCRdb, the multiplex PCR reads were re-called with MiXCR into one record per CDR3 protein. This sample has 200,000 to 250,000 distinct CDR3 sequences, with roughly 21% found just once. This clonotype was recorded many times. The antigen is unknown. The sequence was collected from a woman aged 45-65 years with Graves' ophthalmopathy. J is TRBJ2-7 and V is TRBV4-2; D assignment may be TRBD1 or TRBD2 (5 bases each). Material: peripheral blood. CDR3 in amino acids: CASSLGTKEQYF. CDR3 DNA: TGTGCCAGCAGCCTGGGGACCAAGGAGCAGTACTTC.